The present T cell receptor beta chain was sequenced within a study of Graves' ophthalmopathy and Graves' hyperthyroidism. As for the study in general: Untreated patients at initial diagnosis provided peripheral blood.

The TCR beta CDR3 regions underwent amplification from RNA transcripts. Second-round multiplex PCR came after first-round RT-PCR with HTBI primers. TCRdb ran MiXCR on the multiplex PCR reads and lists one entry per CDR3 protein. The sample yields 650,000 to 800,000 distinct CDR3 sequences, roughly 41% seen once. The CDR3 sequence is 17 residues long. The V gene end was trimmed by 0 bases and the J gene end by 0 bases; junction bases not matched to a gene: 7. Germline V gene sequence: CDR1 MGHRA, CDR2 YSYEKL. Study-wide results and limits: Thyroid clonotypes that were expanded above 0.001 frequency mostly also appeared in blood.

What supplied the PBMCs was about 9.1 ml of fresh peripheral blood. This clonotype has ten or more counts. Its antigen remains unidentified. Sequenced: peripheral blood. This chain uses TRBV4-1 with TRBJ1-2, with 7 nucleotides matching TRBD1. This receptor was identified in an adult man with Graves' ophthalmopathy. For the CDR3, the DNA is TGCGCCAGCAGCCAAGAAAGGACAGGCTCAGCTAACTATGGCTACACCTTC. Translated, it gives CASSQERTGSANYGYTF.